This is a list of T cell receptor beta chains from one sample in a study of cytomegalovirus exposure and HLA in healthy donors. Clones were sequenced by immunoSEQ multiplex PCR, and TCRdb holds only the in-frame ones, with some missing. The sample lists 140,000 to 150,000 clones; about 80% were seen once. Sequencing input: PBMCs. These receptor sequences come from a woman aged 55-69 years in good health and CMV-seropositive. Both conserved end residues are part of each CDR3. The order of the fields is J gene, V gene, clone size, D gene, CDR3 DNA, CDR3 protein. The D gene is left open where the match is weak. The size entry is marked missing in some rows and otherwise reads once, few, many or a size class.

j_call: TRBJ1-2
v_call: TRBV27
clone_size: .
d_call: .
cdr3_nt: TGTGCCAGCAGTCCCGAGGGGGACTATGGCTACACCTTC
cdr3_aa: CASSPEGDYGYTF

j_call: TRBJ2-1
v_call: TRBV7-2
clone_size: .
d_call: .
cdr3_nt: TGTGCCAGCAGCTTAGTTGAGGATGAGCAGTTCTTC
cdr3_aa: CASSLVEDEQFF

j_call: TRBJ2-1
v_call: TRBV19
clone_size: .
d_call: TRBD2
cdr3_nt: TGTGCCAGTAGTATAGGGCTAGCGGGAGACCATGAGCAGTTCTTC
cdr3_aa: CASSIGLAGDHEQFF

j_call: TRBJ2-2
v_call: TRBV19
clone_size: .
d_call: .
cdr3_nt: TGTGCCAGTAGAGCAGGACAATCCACGGGGGAGCTGTTTTTT
cdr3_aa: CASRAGQSTGELFF

j_call: TRBJ2-3
v_call: TRBV5-1
clone_size: .
d_call: .
cdr3_nt: TGCGCCAGCAGCTCCGACTTGACAGATACGCAGTATTTT
cdr3_aa: CASSSDLTDTQYF

j_call: TRBJ1-6
v_call: TRBV6-5
clone_size: .
d_call: TRBD1
cdr3_nt: TGTGCCAGCAGGCTATACGGACAGGATAATTCACCCCTCCACTTT
cdr3_aa: CASRLYGQDNSPLHF

j_call: TRBJ2-7
v_call: TRBV7-2
clone_size: .
d_call: TRBD2
cdr3_nt: TGTGCCAGCAGCTCCACTAGCGGGAGGGCCTACGAGCAGTACTTC
cdr3_aa: CASSSTSGRAYEQYF

j_call: TRBJ2-2
v_call: TRBV5-4
clone_size: .
d_call: .
cdr3_nt: TGTGCCAGCAGCCCCCGAGGAGGGCCAGGCGGGGAGCTGTTTTTT
cdr3_aa: CASSPRGGPGGELFF

j_call: TRBJ1-1
v_call: TRBV29-1
clone_size: .
d_call: .
cdr3_nt: TGCAGCGTTGAAGTTATATCCGGGACAACTTACCCGGAAGCTTTCTTT
cdr3_aa: CSVEVISGTTYPEAFF

j_call: TRBJ1-5
v_call: TRBV6-1
clone_size: .
d_call: .
cdr3_nt: TGTGCCAGCAGTGAAGGCCCGCGCCGGTATTTT
cdr3_aa: CASSEGPRRYF

j_call: TRBJ2-1
v_call: TRBV6-5
clone_size: .
d_call: .
cdr3_nt: TGTGCCTGTCGGGGGTACAATGAGCAGTTCTTC
cdr3_aa: CACRGYNEQFF

j_call: TRBJ2-7
v_call: TRBV4-1
clone_size: once
d_call: TRBD2
cdr3_nt: TGCGCCAGCAGCCAGGCGGGAGGGGGCTCCTACGAGCAGTACTTC
cdr3_aa: CASSQAGGGSYEQYF

j_call: TRBJ2-7
v_call: TRBV11-2
clone_size: once
d_call: TRBD2
cdr3_nt: TGTGCCAGCAGCTTATTAGGACTAGCGGTAACATTGAGCTCCTACGAGCAGTACTTC
cdr3_aa: CASSLLGLAVTLSSYEQYF

j_call: TRBJ2-4
v_call: TRBV7-2
clone_size: .
d_call: .
cdr3_nt: TGTGCCAGCAGCGCCCGGCAGGGGTCGGACATTCAGTACTTC
cdr3_aa: CASSARQGSDIQYF

j_call: TRBJ2-3
v_call: TRBV15
clone_size: .
d_call: .
cdr3_nt: TGTGCCACCAGCAGAGTCGGGGCAGGGGCCTTTGGAGATACGCAGTATTTT
cdr3_aa: CATSRVGAGAFGDTQYF

j_call: TRBJ1-1
v_call: TRBV30
clone_size: .
d_call: .
cdr3_nt: TGTGCCTGGAGTTCCCAGGTCTTGAACACTGAAGCTTTCTTT
cdr3_aa: CAWSSQVLNTEAFF

j_call: TRBJ1-2
v_call: TRBV7-6
clone_size: .
d_call: TRBD1
cdr3_nt: TGTGCCAGCAGCAGGACAGGGACTGGCTACACCTTC
cdr3_aa: CASSRTGTGYTF

j_call: TRBJ2-3
v_call: TRBV4-2
clone_size: once
d_call: TRBD2
cdr3_nt: TGTGCCAGCAGCCAAGTTCCAGCGGGAGCGCTTGGTAGCGCAGATACGCAGTATTTT
cdr3_aa: CASSQVPAGALGSADTQYF

j_call: TRBJ1-1
v_call: TRBV27
clone_size: .
d_call: .
cdr3_nt: TGTGCCAGCAGTTTCGGGGGGGGAACTGAAGCTTTCTTT
cdr3_aa: CASSFGGGTEAFF

j_call: TRBJ2-2
v_call: TRBV19
clone_size: .
d_call: TRBD2
cdr3_nt: TGTGCCAGTATCTCTCCGGGACTAGCGGGAGGGTCAACCGGGGAGCTGTTTTTT
cdr3_aa: CASISPGLAGGSTGELFF

j_call: TRBJ2-2
v_call: TRBV27
clone_size: .
d_call: TRBD2
cdr3_nt: TGTGCCAGCAAGGTGGTTGCGGGAGGGCCTGGCACCGGGGAGCTGTTTTTT
cdr3_aa: CASKVVAGGPGTGELFF

j_call: TRBJ1-2
v_call: TRBV6-1
clone_size: .
d_call: .
cdr3_nt: TGTGCCAGCAGTGACATCAGGGGTGGAAACTATGGCTACACCTTC
cdr3_aa: CASSDIRGGNYGYTF

j_call: TRBJ2-2
v_call: TRBV11-3
clone_size: .
d_call: TRBD2
cdr3_nt: TGTGCCAGCAGCTTTAGGAGAGCTAGCGGTGGAGTTTCCGGGGAGCTGTTTTTT
cdr3_aa: CASSFRRASGGVSGELFF

j_call: TRBJ1-4
v_call: TRBV2
clone_size: .
d_call: TRBD1
cdr3_nt: TGTGCCAGCTCACAGGGGGCGGGAGAAAAACTGTTTTTT
cdr3_aa: CASSQGAGEKLFF

j_call: TRBJ2-7
v_call: TRBV29-1
clone_size: .
d_call: TRBD2
cdr3_nt: TGCAGCGTTCGCTCCGGGACTAGCGCTAACGAGCAGTACTTC
cdr3_aa: CSVRSGTSANEQYF

j_call: TRBJ2-5
v_call: TRBV10-3
clone_size: once
d_call: TRBD1
cdr3_nt: TGTGCCATCAGTGCAGGGGGCGAGGAGACCCAGTACTTC
cdr3_aa: CAISAGGEETQYF

j_call: TRBJ1-1
v_call: TRBV30
clone_size: .
d_call: .
cdr3_nt: TGTGCCTGGAGGATTAGGAACACTGAAGCTTTCTTT
cdr3_aa: CAWRIRNTEAFF

j_call: TRBJ2-7
v_call: TRBV4-1
clone_size: .
d_call: .
cdr3_nt: TGCGCCAGCAGCCTAACAAAGGGGGACGTGGGACGGTACTACGAGCAGTACTTC
cdr3_aa: CASSLTKGDVGRYYEQYF

j_call: TRBJ2-5
v_call: TRBV4-1
clone_size: .
d_call: TRBD1
cdr3_nt: TGCGCCAGCAGCCCACTGGGGACAGGTCCGTACCAAGAGACCCAGTACTTC
cdr3_aa: CASSPLGTGPYQETQYF

j_call: TRBJ2-1
v_call: TRBV9
clone_size: .
d_call: .
cdr3_nt: TGTGCCAGCAGCGGAGAATCCGGGACACTATACTACAATGAGCAGTTCTTC
cdr3_aa: CASSGESGTLYYNEQFF

j_call: TRBJ1-1
v_call: TRBV9
clone_size: .
d_call: .
cdr3_nt: TGTGCCAGCAGCCCCCCGGGGGGAGAGAACACTGAAGCTTTCTTT
cdr3_aa: CASSPPGGENTEAFF

j_call: TRBJ1-2
v_call: TRBV20-1
clone_size: .
d_call: .
cdr3_nt: TGCAGTGCTAGAGATTTAAACTACACCTTC
cdr3_aa: CSARDLNYTF

j_call: TRBJ1-5
v_call: TRBV29-1
clone_size: .
d_call: .
cdr3_nt: TGCAGCGTTAGGGGGAAGGGGGTCAATCAGCCCCAGCATTTT
cdr3_aa: CSVRGKGVNQPQHF

j_call: TRBJ2-7
v_call: TRBV2
clone_size: .
d_call: .
cdr3_nt: TGTGCCAGCAGTGTCTTCTACGAGCAGTACTTC
cdr3_aa: CASSVFYEQYF

j_call: TRBJ2-5
v_call: TRBV4-1
clone_size: once
d_call: TRBD1
cdr3_nt: TGCGCCAGCAGCCAAGACTGGGGACAGAGGCAGTACTTC
cdr3_aa: CASSQDWGQRQYF

j_call: TRBJ1-5
v_call: TRBV10-3
clone_size: .
d_call: .
cdr3_nt: TGTGCCATCAGTGTTACGCCGGAGGCTCAGCCCCAGCATTTT
cdr3_aa: CAISVTPEAQPQHF

j_call: TRBJ2-7
v_call: TRBV4-1
clone_size: .
d_call: TRBD1
cdr3_nt: TGCGCCAGCAAGGGGGCTTTTTCCTACGAGCAGTACTTC
cdr3_aa: CASKGAFSYEQYF

j_call: TRBJ2-7
v_call: TRBV6-5
clone_size: .
d_call: .
cdr3_nt: TGTGCCAGCAGTTACTCGTCCGGGAGTCAATACGAGCAGTACTTC
cdr3_aa: CASSYSSGSQYEQYF

j_call: TRBJ1-4
v_call: TRBV9
clone_size: few
d_call: .
cdr3_nt: TGTGCCAGCAGCGTAGGAACGGCAACTAATGAAAAACTGTTTTTT
cdr3_aa: CASSVGTATNEKLFF

j_call: TRBJ2-3
v_call: TRBV2
clone_size: .
d_call: .
cdr3_nt: TGTGCCAGCAGTGAAAGGGCTAGCTGGCATACGCAGTATTTT
cdr3_aa: CASSERASWHTQYF

j_call: TRBJ2-2
v_call: TRBV30
clone_size: once
d_call: .
cdr3_nt: TGTGCCCAGCGATCGGAGGGATCCGGGGAGCTGTTTTTT
cdr3_aa: CAQRSEGSGELFF

j_call: TRBJ1-1
v_call: TRBV7-8
clone_size: .
d_call: .
cdr3_nt: TGTGCCAGCAGCCCAGGGGTCGTGGGCACTGAAGCTTTCTTT
cdr3_aa: CASSPGVVGTEAFF

j_call: TRBJ2-1
v_call: TRBV7-9
clone_size: .
d_call: .
cdr3_nt: TGTGCCAGCAGCTTATTGATGGAGAGGCAGTTCTTC
cdr3_aa: CASSLLMERQFF

j_call: TRBJ1-2
v_call: TRBV6-1
clone_size: .
d_call: .
cdr3_nt: TGTGCCAGCAGTGAATCGGGTTCTTATGGCTACACCTTC
cdr3_aa: CASSESGSYGYTF

j_call: TRBJ2-5
v_call: TRBV5-1
clone_size: .
d_call: TRBD2
cdr3_nt: TGCGCCAGCAGCTCCGATCCCACTAGCGGACTCCAAGAGACCCAGTACTTC
cdr3_aa: CASSSDPTSGLQETQYF

j_call: TRBJ2-1
v_call: TRBV27
clone_size: once
d_call: TRBD2
cdr3_nt: TGTGCCAGCACCCACTGGACTAGCGGAAACAATGAGCAGTTCTTC
cdr3_aa: CASTHWTSGNNEQFF

j_call: TRBJ2-5
v_call: TRBV11-3
clone_size: .
d_call: TRBD2
cdr3_nt: TGTGCCAGCAGCAACCTAGCGGTGGGAGAGACCCAGTACTTC
cdr3_aa: CASSNLAVGETQYF

j_call: TRBJ1-5
v_call: TRBV5-5
clone_size: .
d_call: TRBD1
cdr3_nt: TGTGCCAGCAGCACGGGACAGGGAGGTCAGCCCCAGCATTTT
cdr3_aa: CASSTGQGGQPQHF

j_call: TRBJ2-1
v_call: TRBV10-3
clone_size: .
d_call: TRBD1
cdr3_nt: TGTGCCACCTTGAGTTTACGGGACAGGGGCAATGAGCAGTTCTTC
cdr3_aa: CATLSLRDRGNEQFF

j_call: TRBJ2-7
v_call: TRBV19
clone_size: .
d_call: TRBD2
cdr3_nt: TGTGCCAGTAGTATCCAGGGACTAGCGGGAGGGCGGAACGAGCAGTACTTC
cdr3_aa: CASSIQGLAGGRNEQYF

j_call: TRBJ1-4
v_call: TRBV6-5
clone_size: .
d_call: .
cdr3_nt: TGTGCCAGCAGTTACTCGGCAGGATTTGAAAAACTGTTTTTT
cdr3_aa: CASSYSAGFEKLFF

j_call: TRBJ2-2
v_call: TRBV4-2
clone_size: .
d_call: TRBD2
cdr3_nt: TGTGCCAGCAGCCAAGATTTTACTAGCGGAGCTACCTGGAACACCGGGGAGCTGTTTTTT
cdr3_aa: CASSQDFTSGATWNTGELFF